This TCR beta chain was captured in a study of molecular identifiers for immune sequencing clone quantification. Study conclusions and caveats: A shared barcode on identical TCR molecules could lead to underestimated sizes for highly expanded clones.

MiXCR, applied by TCRdb to the PCR reads, yields one record per CDR3 protein. The sample has tens of thousands of distinct CDR3 sequences; 18% are singletons. This clonotype was found many times. Its antigen is currently unknown. Per germline, CDR1 DFQATT and CDR2 SNEGSKA (reference sequence). Losses at the gene ends were 0 bases for V and 3 bases for J; bases not matched to a gene: 4. This CDR3 has 14 residues. The authors sorted naive CD8 T cells as CD8+CD4-CCR7+CD45RA+. The chain recombines TRBV20-1 with TRBJ2-7; TRBD1 agrees at 8 bases. The sequenced sample was naive CD8+ T cells from blood, with Jurkat cell RNA spiked in. This sample's subset: FACS-sorted CD8+CD4-CCR7+CD45RA+ naive T cells. The clonotype was recovered from a human donor in good health. Some libraries in this study had Jurkat cell RNA spiked in. CDR3 bases: TGCAGTGCTAGAGATCCCGGGACAGGCTACGAGCAGTACTTC. Translating gives CSARDPGTGYEQYF.